This entry features one TCR beta chain sequence. The CDR3 does not close with the conserved phenylalanine or tryptophan, likely indicating a read error. It is unclear where the CDR3 begins or ends on the DNA, so no DNA is shown, and the CDR3 is as TCRdb lists it. This sample is drawn from a study of blood T cell repertoires in COVID-19. As for the study in general: The origin of the acute and convalescent COVID-19 samples was the United States, Italy and Spain. T cells, B-cell-depleted T cells, or PBMCs supplied cDNA or gDNA.

Per the germline V gene, CDR1 is SEHNR and CDR2 is FQNEAQ (reference sequence). Inclusive of both ends, the CDR3 amounts to 9 amino acids. Study processing details: By means of reference gene primer amplification, nucleated cell counts were estimated. The assay was immunoSEQ multiplex PCR, and TCRdb's table has in-frame clones only and misses some. The V and J calls and clone size were taken over from that table, and D and trimming were inferred from the DNA. This sample yields about 490,000 clones, of which 75% to 90% are seen a single time; 3% to 4% belongs to the top ten. This clonotype was obtained from a human donor in a cohort sampled during active COVID-19. The gene calls are TRBV7-9 and TRBJ2-7; the D call in the table, TRBD2, was not verified against the DNA. Sequenced: peripheral blood. The CDR3 spells CASSVGQRA.